This TCR beta chain was captured in a study of blood T cell repertoires in COVID-19. Study-level information: Acute and convalescent COVID-19 specimens originated in the United States, Italy and Spain. The cDNA or gDNA used as material had been derived from T cells, B-cell-depleted T cells, or PBMCs.

Under the authors' procedure: Researchers report that nucleated cell counts were estimated from reference gene primer amplification. TCRdb's copy holds only in-frame clones and misses some; the assay was immunoSEQ multiplex PCR. That table furnishes V, J and clone size, whereas the DNA furnished D and trimming. The profile shows over 150,000 clones, 91% of them singletons. The germline CDR1 and CDR2 sequences are SGHTA and FQGNSA. The CDR3 runs 14 residues. Trimming stripped 4 bases from V and 1 base from J, with 10 bases between. Material: peripheral blood. The V call is TRBV7-2, the J call TRBJ1-2; D gene unclear. The sequence was obtained from a man in his fifties or sixties with acute or convalescent COVID-19. The CDR3 reads CASSSDWHNYGYTF. CDR3 bases: TGTGCCAGCAGCTCAGACTGGCATAACTATGGCTACACCTTC. The variable domain in full, with the rest retrieved from reference TRBV7-2 and TRBJ1-2, is GAGVSQSPSNKVTEKGKDVELRCDPISGHTALYWYRQSLGQGLEFLIYFQGNSAPDKSGLPSDRFSAERTGGSVSTLTIQRTQQEDSAVYLCASSSDWHNYGYTFGSGTRLTVV.